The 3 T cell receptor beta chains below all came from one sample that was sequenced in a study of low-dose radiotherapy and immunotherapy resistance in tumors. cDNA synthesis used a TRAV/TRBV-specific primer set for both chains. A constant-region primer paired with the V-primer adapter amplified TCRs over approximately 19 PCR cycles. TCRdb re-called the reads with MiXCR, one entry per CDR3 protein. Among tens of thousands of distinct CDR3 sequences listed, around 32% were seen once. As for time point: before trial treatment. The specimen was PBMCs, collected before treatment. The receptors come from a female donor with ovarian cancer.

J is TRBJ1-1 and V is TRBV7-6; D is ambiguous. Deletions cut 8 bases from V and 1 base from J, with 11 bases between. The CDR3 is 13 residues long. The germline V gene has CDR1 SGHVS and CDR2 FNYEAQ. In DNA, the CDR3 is TGTGCCAGCGCGGCGGGCTGGAACACTGAAGCTTTCTTT. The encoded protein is CASAAGWNTEAFF.

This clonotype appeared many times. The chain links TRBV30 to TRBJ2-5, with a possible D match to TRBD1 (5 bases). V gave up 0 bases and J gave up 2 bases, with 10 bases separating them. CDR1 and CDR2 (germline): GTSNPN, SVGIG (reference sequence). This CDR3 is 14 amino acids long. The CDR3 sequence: CAWSVGDRQETQYF. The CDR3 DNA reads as TGTGCCTGGAGTGTAGGTGACAGACAAGAGACCCAGTACTTC.

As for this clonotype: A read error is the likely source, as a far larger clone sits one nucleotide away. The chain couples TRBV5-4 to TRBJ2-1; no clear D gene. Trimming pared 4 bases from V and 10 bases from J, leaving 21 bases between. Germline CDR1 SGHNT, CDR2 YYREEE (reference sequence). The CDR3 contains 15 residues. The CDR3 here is CASSTELSGAYEQFF. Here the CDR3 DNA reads TGTGCCAGCAGCACGGAACTCTCAGGCGCCTACGAGCAGTTCTTC.